The source of this T cell receptor (beta chain) is a study of cytomegalovirus exposure and HLA in healthy donors (dated by TCRdb to about 2017). Study-wide context: An earlier analysis of some 600 of the donors reported over 250 Gb of sequence data and 117 million unique TCR beta sequences obtained from about 200 million T cells. Because of strong linkage in the cohort, five DR-DQ haplotypes were treated as single units for association and clustering. An earlier analysis of approximately 500 of the donors applied high-throughput TCR beta sequencing to assess whether each TCR beta V gene segment acted as functional or pseudogenic. In a later genetic analysis, genome-wide SNP genotypes for about 55% of the roughly 670 donors were used, and that subset was treated as a discovery cohort. Along with the 666-subject first cohort, a separate validation cohort of over a hundred different subjects was used. The study was designed to test whether signatures of past pathogen exposure could be identified by cataloging public T cell receptors. The number of typed donors differed by locus: about 620-630 for A, B, C, DRB1 and DQB1; some 500 for DQA1; around 580 for DPA1; and some 470 for DPB1. Rather than drawing on any new phenotypic data, the later analysis identified candidate immune exposures from TCR beta sequences and the way those sequences occurred across donors. Both class I and class II loci were covered by HLA typing, at four-digit resolution. Among the approximately 420 genotyped donors, under 90% belonged to the genetic ancestry cluster associated with self-reported Caucasian donors. Among 300 to 500 genotyped donors of the cohort, an average of roughly 230,000 unique TCR beta nucleotide sequences was sequenced per donor, of which about 19% were non-productive. Using immunosequencing, the study profiled T cell repertoires from about 650 subjects and related those repertoires to cytomegalovirus serostatus. The study combined high-throughput TCR immunosequencing, statistical association of individual TCRs with disease status, and machine learning to predict cytomegalovirus infection status. A later analysis re-analyzed previously published TCR beta repertoires from approximately 700 donors and added high-resolution HLA genotyping to study TCR occurrence patterns. Every discovery cohort repertoire had been produced on one sequencing platform. Donor age, sex, ethnicity and CMV serostatus were compiled together with the repertoire data. Roughly 310 gigabases of sequencing data and 78 million or so unique TCR sequences were included in an early release covering roughly 600 HLA-typed donors.

Here is what the overall study found, with its caveats: V-gene and J-gene trimming of TCR beta chains was associated with a missense DCLRE1C variant in a later genetic analysis, and the association was replicated in an independent cohort. Broadly in line with IMGT annotations, most TCR beta V segments showed up in productive rearrangements about 87% or about 30% of the time in an earlier analysis of a few hundred of the donors. A later analysis found that TCR association rates varied across HLA loci, with DRB1 alleles showing the most associated TCRs and HLA-C alleles the fewest. Specific HLA alleles were associated with 18,000 or so TCR beta sequences at a false discovery rate of 0.05 in a later analysis. Immune exposure information for the cohort was limited to CMV serostatus. It was suggested by the authors that the approach could potentially be generalized to other disease states and immunological phenotypes. A further reported finding was that TCR beta sequences accurately predicted the HLA-A and HLA-B alleles for most subjects in the first cohort. A later analysis found that HLA-associated TCR beta chains were more clonally expanded and had lower generation probabilities than equally common non-associated chains. The 87-base-pair reads could not distinguish some IMGT-functional V segments, including TRBV6-2 and TRBV6-3, so those segments were excluded. A later analysis found that most CMV-associated TCR beta chains appeared HLA-restricted, with HLA associations seemingly driven largely by CMV exposure. The sequencing pipeline was judged likely to have produced a cluster of highly shared sequence variants as a technical artifact. The classifier was reported to diagnose cytomegalovirus status with high specificity and sensitivity in both the original cohort and the validation cohort. The cohort was sequenced for TCR beta chains only, and without alpha or paired-chain data the features that could be detected were limited. The study listed 150 to 200 TCR beta chains as associated with cytomegalovirus. Linkage disequilibrium might explain the correlated functional status among segregating V segments, but an unknown experimental factor could not be ruled out. Because counts were too low, seventeen rarely observed V segments, including chromosome 9 orphons, were excluded from the earlier analysis of 587 of the donors. In vitro tests confirmed that a few of the cytomegalovirus-associated TCR beta chains recognize cytomegalovirus antigens. Roughly uniform sequencing depth across donors was assumed in presence/absence analyses, although this assumption may not hold. Most TCR sequences were observed very rarely across donors, whereas some public TCRs were present in many individuals. Compared with the 666-donor mean, donors in an Asian-associated ancestry cluster had fewer N-insertions in productive TCRs, according to a later genetic analysis. Strong co-occurrence of HLA alleles, especially DR and DQ, made assigning TCR associations to individual alleles difficult. Because HLA typing was missing for some donors at each locus, association tests included only the typed subset. According to a later analysis, parvovirus B19, influenza, CMV and Epstein-Barr virus appeared linked to several top co-occurrence clusters.

Preparation of the library involved the immunoSEQ multiplex PCR assay. The multiplex PCR relied on a mix of 60 forward primers for TCR Vbeta segments and 13 reverse primers for TCR Jbeta segments. Amplification of the CDR3 region of rearranged TCR beta genes was performed with a multiplex PCR assay on genomic DNA. The amplified TCR beta libraries were sequenced on the Illumina HiSeq System as 87-base-pair reads. The study's own analysis went as follows. Across the 600 to 700 repertoires, a later analysis counted tens of millions of unique TCR beta chains, roughly 11 million of which were shared by at least two donors. To remove PCR and sequencing errors, raw reads were error-corrected and collapsed into unique sequences using a nearest-neighbor algorithm that merged closely related sequences. To assign V, D and J gene segments, CDR3 sequences were aligned to IMGT reference sequences. For a sequence to be retained, a match of at least six nucleotides to both a V gene segment and a J gene segment was required. A rearrangement was called productive if the CDR3 had no stop codons and remained in frame with V and J, and every other rearrangement was called non-productive. Following IMGT convention, CDR3 was defined as the stretch from the second conserved V-encoded cysteine up to the conserved J-encoded phenylalanine. The earlier analysis of a few hundred of the donors excluded any sequence lacking an unambiguous match to a single V gene segment. An earlier analysis of around 600 of the donors classified V segments as functional when productive rearrangements were above 56.7% and as segregating when the standard deviation between donors was above 5%. A statistical classification framework was built for diagnosing cytomegalovirus status from the catalog of TCR beta chain sequences. In a later analysis, V and J genes were assigned by comparing TCR nucleotide sequences against IMGT/GENE-DB human TR gene sequences. In a later analysis, CDR3 sequences and most-parsimonious VDJ recombination scenarios were assigned using the TCRdist pipeline. In a later analysis, each TCR beta chain was defined by its CDR3 amino acid sequence together with its V-gene family, and reads without a unique V-gene family were excluded. To address suspected cross-contamination and a sequencing artifact, a later analysis removed 450 to 700 highly shared, low-generation-probability nucleotide sequences. In a later analysis, a clonal expansion index for each public chain was calculated from normalized within-repertoire ranks of inferred template counts. Generation probabilities in a later analysis came from a VDJ recombination model fitted to out-of-frame rearrangements, and those results were checked against IGoR. In a later analysis, TCR-TCR, TCR-HLA and TCR-CMV co-occurrence was scored with hypergeometric tests, and a repertoire-size bias correction was applied to TCR pairs. To estimate false discovery rates, a later analysis permuted the HLA or CMV assignments 20 times. A later analysis grouped co-occurring TCRs with DBSCAN, adding TCRdist sequence similarity when clustering within HLA-allele-positive subsets. Co-occurrence clustering excluded repertoires with fewer than 30,000 or more than 120,000 public chains, plus five with anomalous nucleotide sharing. Here the immuneACCESS table is served through TCRdb, limited to in-frame sequences with V and J called. Missing clones are a known gap in these copies; in checked studies unresolved V genes cover under half, and the rest lacks a known reason. From that table come the V and J calls and clone size; the DNA was used to work out D and trimming. This sample comprises roughly 180,000 clones, 75% to 85% of them detected only once. Roughly 1.6% of the sample lies in the top ten.

Looking up the germline V gene (reference sequence) yields CDR1 LNHDA and CDR2 SQIVND. From the cysteine through the phenylalanine, the CDR3 covers 15 amino acids. Only CDR3 DNA remains: 45 bases, in frame from the first base. V is cut back by 7 bases and J by 5 bases, with 7 bases in the junction unmatched. This clone was counted a few times. Which antigen it targets is not known. The record has no base qualities; no much larger clone is one base away. The cohort was made up of approximately 700 healthy bone marrow donors. At the time of sampling, all cohort members were nominally healthy, though unrecorded immune exposures were likely present. The donor tested CMV seronegative and was one of the 352 seronegative cohort members. A peripheral blood sample was collected from each donor, and TCR beta sequencing was performed on peripheral blood mononuclear cells. Genomic DNA was extracted from the blood cell samples with the Qiagen DNeasy Blood Extraction Kit.

The sequenced sample consisted of PBMCs. The clonotype originates from a man between 18 and 29 years old in good health and CMV-seronegative. The rearrangement joined TRBV19 to TRBJ1-5, with 11 bases in between that match TRBD1. The sequenced DNA: TGTGCCAGTAACCCAGGGACAGGGGGAGATCAGCCCCAGCATTTT. Translated, it gives CASNPGTGGDQPQHF.